Below, 8 T cell receptor beta chains from the same sample are listed, as sequenced in a study of blood T cells in healthy people across ages. Through a sample-barcoded 5' primer and a J-beta primer mix, a second PCR was run for roughly 6 to 12 cycles. TCRdb reprocessed the 5' RACE reads with MiXCR, giving one entry per CDR3 protein. This sample has over 1,300,000 distinct CDR3 sequences, with around 55% found just once. Sample: blood. These receptors were taken from a man aged 18 to 30 in good health.

CDR3 in DNA: TGCAGTGCTCAACTCTCTCGAGGCACCTACTACGAGCAGTACTTC. Amino acid sequence: CSAQLSRGTYYEQYF. The rearrangement joins TRBV20-1 to TRBJ2-7, with D uncertain. V lost 5 bases and J lost 3, with 20 bases in between. CDR3 length: 15 residues. The germline V gene encodes CDR1 DFQATT and CDR2 SNEGSKA (reference sequence).

The chain links TRBV6-5 to TRBJ2-5; 7 bases match TRBD2. Germline V lookup: CDR1 MNHEY, CDR2 SVGAGI. The CDR3 length is 14 residues. Trimming removed 6 bases from V and 2 bases from J; junction bases left unmatched: 6. The CDR3 reads CASRGGREQETQYF. The CDR3 DNA reads TGTGCCAGCAGAGGTGGGAGGGAACAAGAGACCCAGTACTTC.

Only one count was recorded for this clonotype. The V call is TRBV5-1, the J call TRBJ1-4; D remains ambiguous. The germline V gene has CDR1 SGHRS and CDR2 YFSETQ. Trimming took off 0 bases at V and 4 bases at J, with 10 bases between the two ends. The CDR3 has 15 amino acids. CDR3 sequence: CASSLEGRFNEKLFF. The CDR3 DNA is TGCGCCAGCAGCTTGGAAGGTCGATTTAATGAAAAACTGTTTTTT.

The chain is built from TRBV9 and TRBJ2-3; D gene ambiguous. Germline values: CDR1 SGDLS, CDR2 YYNGEE. Trimming removed 1 base from V and 2 bases from J, with 8 bases in between. The CDR3 is made up of 14 amino acids. CDR3 nucleotides: TGTGCCAGCAGCGTACAACCCCACACAGATACGCAGTATTTT. Translated: CASSVQPHTDTQYF.

A few counts support this clonotype. The V and J genes are TRBV6-5 and TRBJ2-7; 10 nucleotides line up with TRBD1. The CDR3 extends over 14 amino acids. Trimming at V came to 1 base and at J to 3 bases, leaving 0 bases not matched to a gene. The germline V gene has CDR1 MNHEY and CDR2 SVGAGI. This CDR3 is CASSYWDRGYEQYF. CDR3 coding DNA: TGTGCCAGCAGTTACTGGGACAGGGGCTACGAGCAGTACTTC.

This clonotype was detected ten times or more. The chain recombines TRBV27 with TRBJ2-7, with D unclear. V gave up 3 bases and J gave up 2 bases, with 8 bases separating them. The CDR3 sequence is 13 residues long. Looked up from germline, CDR1 is MNHEY and CDR2 is SMNVEV (reference sequence). The CDR3 loop reads CASSLASTYEQYF. DNA for the CDR3: TGTGCCAGCAGTTTGGCCAGCACCTACGAGCAGTACTTC.

This clonotype was picked up one time. V usage is TRBV5-1 and J usage is TRBJ2-3, with 11 bases fitting TRBD2. The CDR3 is 16 amino acids. V gave up 4 bases and J gave up 4 bases; unmatched junction bases: 8. Germline assignment: CDR1 SGHRS and CDR2 YFSETQ. This chain's CDR3 is CASSPTSGRWSDTQYF. CDR3 bases: TGCGCCAGCAGCCCAACTAGCGGGAGATGGTCAGATACGCAGTATTTT.

In its sample, this clonotype was seen once. V gene TRBV11-2 combines with J gene TRBJ2-5, with 7 bases aligning to TRBD1. CDR1 is SGHAT and CDR2 is FQNNGV in the germline V gene. This CDR3 contains 15 residues. V shed 8 bases, J shed 1 base, and the junction held 10 bases outside the gene matches. CDR3 protein: CASGQTGSVQETQYF. In DNA form, the CDR3 reads TGTGCCAGCGGACAGACAGGGTCAGTCCAAGAGACCCAGTACTTC.